This T cell receptor (beta chain) originates from a study of beta chain features in type 1 diabetes. General observations from the study: Moderate yet significant TCRB CDR3 shortening was seen in Type 1 diabetes patients in all four CD4+ subsets. PCR could preferentially amplify shorter templates, alike in patients and controls.

Every donor provided one heparinised blood draw, which averaged approximately 100 mL. A CD45RO/CCR7/CD25/CD127/CD95/CD27 panel sorted naive, central memory, regulatory and stem cell-like memory CD4+ cells. In this sample, this clone turned up a few times. As yet, its antigen is unknown. V dropped 3 bases and J dropped 1 base, with 6 bases sitting between them. Germline lookup yields CDR1 SGHTA and CDR2 FQGTGA. There are 14 residues in the CDR3. The entirety of the isolated RNA underwent reverse transcription, so expressed TCRB transcripts were sequenced. Data came from immunoSEQ multiplex PCR; TCRdb stores just in-frame clones and leaves some out. The repertoire holds nearly 700,000 clones, with about an eighth as singletons.

What was sequenced was naive CD4+ T cells from blood. The receptor was derived from a man between 18 and 29 years old with type 1 diabetes. This rearrangement joins TRBV7-3 to TRBJ2-2; a possible D gene is TRBD2 (5 bases). The chain's CDR3 is CASSFGGNTGELFF. Here the CDR3 DNA reads TGTGCCAGCAGCTTTGGAGGGAACACCGGGGAGCTGTTTTTT.